Listed below are T cell receptor beta chains from one sample, sequenced in a study of technical replicates of blood from several donors. Libraries were prepared by immunoSEQ multiplex PCR; TCRdb keeps only in-frame clonotypes and omits some of them. The sample carries about 84,000 clones, about 97% recorded once. The sample taken for sequencing was T cells isolated from PBMCs. The receptors derive from a human donor in good health. CDR3s include the opening cysteine and the closing phenylalanine or tryptophan. The order of the fields is clone size, V gene, J gene, D gene, CDR3 DNA, CDR3 protein. A D gene is named only where the DNA matches it firmly. Rows give clone size only sometimes, using once, few, many, or a class for an expanded clone.

.,TRBV27,TRBJ1-1,.,TGTGCCAGCAGCCGGGGAGGCTCCACTGAAGCTTTCTTT,CASSRGGSTEAFF
once,TRBV7-9,TRBJ2-7,.,TGTGCCAGCAGCTTAGCGGCAGGCCTGGCCTACGAGCAGTACTTC,CASSLAAGLAYEQYF
.,TRBV11-3,TRBJ2-1,.,TGTGCCAGCAGCTTACCACGGAGGGCTGGTAACAATGAGCAGTTCTTC,CASSLPRRAGNNEQFF
.,TRBV19,TRBJ1-6,TRBD1,TGTGCCAGTAGTACAAGACAGGGTCTTAAATCACCCCTCCACTTT,CASSTRQGLKSPLHF
.,TRBV7-6,TRBJ2-5,TRBD2,TGTGCCAGCAGCTTAGGAGGTGGACTAGCGCGTGAGACCCAGTACTTC,CASSLGGGLARETQYF
.,TRBV19,TRBJ2-7,.,TGTGCCAGTAGTATGGACAGCTACGAGCAGTACTTC,CASSMDSYEQYF
.,TRBV6-6,TRBJ2-1,TRBD1,TGTGCCACCCGGGACAGCCTTTACAATGAGCAGTTCTTC,CATRDSLYNEQFF
.,TRBV19,TRBJ1-5,.,TGTGCCAGCAGGGCTGCATACAATCAGCCCCAGCATTTT,CASRAAYNQPQHF
.,TRBV11-2,TRBJ2-1,.,TGTGCCAGCAGAAGGGGGTGGGAGCAGTTCTTC,CASRRGWEQFF
.,TRBV5-1,TRBJ2-1,TRBD2,TGCGCCAGCAGCTCGGAGTATAGCGGGGAGCAGTTCTTC,CASSSEYSGEQFF
.,TRBV14,TRBJ1-2,TRBD1,TGTGCCAGCGGGGTGGGACAGGGGCAATTAGGGTATGGCTACACCTTC,CASGVGQGQLGYGYTF